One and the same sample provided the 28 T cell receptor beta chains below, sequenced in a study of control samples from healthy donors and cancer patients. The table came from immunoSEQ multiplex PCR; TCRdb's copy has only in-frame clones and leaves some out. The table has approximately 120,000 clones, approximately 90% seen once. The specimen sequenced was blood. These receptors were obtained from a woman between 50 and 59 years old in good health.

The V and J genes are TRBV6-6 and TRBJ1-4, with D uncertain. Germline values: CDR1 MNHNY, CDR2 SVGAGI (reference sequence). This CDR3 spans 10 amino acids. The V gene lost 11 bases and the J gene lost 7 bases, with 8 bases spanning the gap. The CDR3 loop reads CAAAGEKLFF. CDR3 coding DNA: TGTGCCGCAGCGGGTGAAAAACTGTTTTTT.

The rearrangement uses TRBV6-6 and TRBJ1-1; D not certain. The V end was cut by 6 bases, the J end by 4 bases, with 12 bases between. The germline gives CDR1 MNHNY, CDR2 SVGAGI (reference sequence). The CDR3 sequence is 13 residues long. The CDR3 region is CASSQVLVTEAFF. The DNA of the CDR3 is TGTGCCAGCAGCCAGGTCCTGGTCACTGAAGCTTTCTTT.

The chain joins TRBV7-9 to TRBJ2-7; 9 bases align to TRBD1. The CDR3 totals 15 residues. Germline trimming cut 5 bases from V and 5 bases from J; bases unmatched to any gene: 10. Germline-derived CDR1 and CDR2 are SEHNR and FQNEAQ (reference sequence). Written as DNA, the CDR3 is TGTGCCAGCAGCGAATACGGGACAGGGATAGACGAGCAGTACTTC. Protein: CASSEYGTGIDEQYF.

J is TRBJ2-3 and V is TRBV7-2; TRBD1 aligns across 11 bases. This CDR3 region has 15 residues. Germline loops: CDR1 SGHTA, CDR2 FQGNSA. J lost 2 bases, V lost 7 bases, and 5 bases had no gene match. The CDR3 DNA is TGTGCCAGCATAGGGGACAGGGGGTCCACAGATACGCAGTATTTT. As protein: CASIGDRGSTDTQYF.

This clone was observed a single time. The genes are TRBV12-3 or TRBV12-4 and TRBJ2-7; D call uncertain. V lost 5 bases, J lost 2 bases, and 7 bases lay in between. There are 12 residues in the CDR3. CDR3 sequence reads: CASSQTAYEQYF. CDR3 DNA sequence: TGTGCCAGCAGTCAGACCGCCTACGAGCAGTACTTC.

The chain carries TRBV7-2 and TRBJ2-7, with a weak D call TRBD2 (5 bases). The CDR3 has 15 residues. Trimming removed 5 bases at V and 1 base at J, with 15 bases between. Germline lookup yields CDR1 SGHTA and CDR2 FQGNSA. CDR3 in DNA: TGTGCCAGCAGCACACGGACTCGGGGTTCCTACGAGCAGTACTTC. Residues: CASSTRTRGSYEQYF.

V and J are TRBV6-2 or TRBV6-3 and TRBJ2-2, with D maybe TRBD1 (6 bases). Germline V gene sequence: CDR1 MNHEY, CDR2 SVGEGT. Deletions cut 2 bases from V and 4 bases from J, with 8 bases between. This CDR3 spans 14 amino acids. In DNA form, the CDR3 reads TGTGCCAGCAGTTACGGGGGCTCCACCGGGGAGCTGTTTTTT. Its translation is CASSYGGSTGELFF.

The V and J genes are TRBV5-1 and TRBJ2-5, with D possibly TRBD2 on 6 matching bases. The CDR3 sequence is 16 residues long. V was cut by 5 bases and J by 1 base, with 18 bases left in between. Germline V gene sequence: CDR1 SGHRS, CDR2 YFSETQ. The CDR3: CASSLDLGEVQETQYF. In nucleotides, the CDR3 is TGCGCCAGCAGTCTGGATTTGGGGGAGGTCCAAGAGACCCAGTACTTC.

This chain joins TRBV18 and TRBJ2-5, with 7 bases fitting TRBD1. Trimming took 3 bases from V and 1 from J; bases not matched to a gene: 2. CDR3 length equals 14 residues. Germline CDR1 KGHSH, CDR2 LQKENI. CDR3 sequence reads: CASSPRQGQETQYF. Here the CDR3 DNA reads TGTGCCAGCTCACCTAGACAGGGCCAAGAGACCCAGTACTTC.

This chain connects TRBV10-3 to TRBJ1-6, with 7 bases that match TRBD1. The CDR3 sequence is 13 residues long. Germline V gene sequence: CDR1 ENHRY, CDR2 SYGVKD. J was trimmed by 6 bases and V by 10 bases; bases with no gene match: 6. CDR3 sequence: CATTGAGNSPLHF. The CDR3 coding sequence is TGTGCCACTACAGGGGCGGGTAATTCACCCCTCCACTTT.

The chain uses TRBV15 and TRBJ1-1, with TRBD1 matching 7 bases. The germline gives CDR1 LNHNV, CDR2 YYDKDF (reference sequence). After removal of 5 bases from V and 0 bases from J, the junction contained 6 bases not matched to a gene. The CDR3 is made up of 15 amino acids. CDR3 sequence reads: CATSPRGAVNTEAFF. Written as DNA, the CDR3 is TGTGCCACCAGCCCCAGGGGGGCAGTGAACACTGAAGCTTTCTTT.

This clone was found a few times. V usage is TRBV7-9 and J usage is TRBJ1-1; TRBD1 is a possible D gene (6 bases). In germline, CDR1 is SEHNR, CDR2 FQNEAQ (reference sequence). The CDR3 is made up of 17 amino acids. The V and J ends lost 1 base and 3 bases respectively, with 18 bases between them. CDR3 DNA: TGTGCCAGCAGCTTAGATCTTTTCGGGGGCGCGGACACTGAAGCTTTCTTT. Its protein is CASSLDLFGGADTEAFF. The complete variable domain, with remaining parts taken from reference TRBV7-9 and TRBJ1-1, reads DTGVSQNPRHKITKRGQNVTFRCDPISEHNRLYWYRQTLGQGPEFLTYFQNEAQLEKSRLLSDRFSAERPKGSFSTLEIQRTEQGDSAMYLCASSLDLFGGADTEAFFGQGTRLTVV.

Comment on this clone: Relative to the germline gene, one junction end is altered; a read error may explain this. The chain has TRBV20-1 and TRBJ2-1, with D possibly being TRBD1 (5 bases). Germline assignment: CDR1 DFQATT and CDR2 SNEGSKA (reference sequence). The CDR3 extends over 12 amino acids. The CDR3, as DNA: TGCAGTGCTAGTCCCCAGGGCAGGCTGCAGCTCTTC. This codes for CSASPQGRLQLF.

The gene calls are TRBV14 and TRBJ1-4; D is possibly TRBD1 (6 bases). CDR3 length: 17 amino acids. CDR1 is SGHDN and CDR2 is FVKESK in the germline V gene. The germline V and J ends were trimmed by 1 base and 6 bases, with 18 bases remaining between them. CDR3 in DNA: TGTGCCAGCAGCCAAGGGAAAGGACAGCTGCAAGATGAAAAACTGTTTTTT. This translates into CASSQGKGQLQDEKLFF.

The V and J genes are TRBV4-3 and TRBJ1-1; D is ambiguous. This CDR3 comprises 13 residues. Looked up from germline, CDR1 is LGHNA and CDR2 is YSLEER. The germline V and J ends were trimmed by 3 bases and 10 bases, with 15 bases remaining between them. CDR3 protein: CASSHKVESGAFF. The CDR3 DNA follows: TGCGCCAGCAGCCATAAGGTGGAGAGTGGAGCTTTCTTT.

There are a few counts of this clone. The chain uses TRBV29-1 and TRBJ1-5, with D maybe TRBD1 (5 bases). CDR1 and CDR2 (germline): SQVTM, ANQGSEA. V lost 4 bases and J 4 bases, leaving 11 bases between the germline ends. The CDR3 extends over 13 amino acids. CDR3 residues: CSVAGRMNQPQHF. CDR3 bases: TGCAGCGTTGCGGGACGGATGAATCAGCCCCAGCATTTT.

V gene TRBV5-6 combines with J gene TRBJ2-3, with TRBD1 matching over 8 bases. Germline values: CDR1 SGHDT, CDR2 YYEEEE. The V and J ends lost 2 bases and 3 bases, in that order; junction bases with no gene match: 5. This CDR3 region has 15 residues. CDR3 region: CASSFRGQATDTQYF. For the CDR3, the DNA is TGTGCCAGCAGCTTTAGGGGACAGGCAACAGATACGCAGTATTTT. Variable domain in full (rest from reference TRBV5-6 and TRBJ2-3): DAGVTQSPTHLIKTRGQQVTLRCSPKSGHDTVSWYQQALGQGPQFIFQYYEEEERQRGNFPDRFSGHQFPNYSSELNVNALLLGDSALYLCASSFRGQATDTQYFGPGTRLTVL.

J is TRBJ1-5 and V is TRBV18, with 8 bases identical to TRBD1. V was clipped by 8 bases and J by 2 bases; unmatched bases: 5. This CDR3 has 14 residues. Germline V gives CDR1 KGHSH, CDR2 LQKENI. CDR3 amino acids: CASAGTGGNQPQHF. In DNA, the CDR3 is TGTGCCAGCGCCGGGACAGGCGGCAATCAGCCCCAGCATTTT. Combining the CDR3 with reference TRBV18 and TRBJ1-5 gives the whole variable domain NAGVMQNPRHLVRRRGQEARLRCSPMKGHSHVYWYRQLPEEGLKFMVYLQKENIIDESGMPKERFSAEFPKEGPSILRIQQVVRGDSAAYFCASAGTGGNQPQHFGDGTRLSIL.

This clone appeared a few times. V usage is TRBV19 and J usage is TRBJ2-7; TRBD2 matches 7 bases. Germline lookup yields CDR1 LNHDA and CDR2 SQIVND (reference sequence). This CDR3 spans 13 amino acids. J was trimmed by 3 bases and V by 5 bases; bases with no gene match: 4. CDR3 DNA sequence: TGTGCCAGTAGTCTGCGGGAGAACTACGAGCAGTACTTC. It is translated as CASSLRENYEQYF.

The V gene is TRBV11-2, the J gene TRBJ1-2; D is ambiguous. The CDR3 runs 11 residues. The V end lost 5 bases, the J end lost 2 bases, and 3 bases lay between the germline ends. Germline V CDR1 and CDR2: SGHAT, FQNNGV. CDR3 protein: CASSVNYGYTF. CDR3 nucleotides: TGTGCCAGCAGCGTCAACTATGGCTACACCTTC.

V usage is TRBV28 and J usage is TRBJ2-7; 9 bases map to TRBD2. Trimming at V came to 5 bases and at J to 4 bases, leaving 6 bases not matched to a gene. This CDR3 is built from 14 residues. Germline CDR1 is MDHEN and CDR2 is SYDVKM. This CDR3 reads CASSLSGSQYEQYV. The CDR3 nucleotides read TGTGCCAGCAGTCTTAGCGGGAGCCAGTACGAGCAGTACGTC.

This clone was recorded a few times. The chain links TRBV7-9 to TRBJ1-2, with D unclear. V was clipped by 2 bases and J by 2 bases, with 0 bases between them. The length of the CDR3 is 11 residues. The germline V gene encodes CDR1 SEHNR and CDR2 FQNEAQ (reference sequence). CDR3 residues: CASSLNYGYTF. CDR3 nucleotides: TGTGCCAGCAGCTTAAACTATGGCTACACCTTC.

The CDR3 protein is CSVEGQGIYEQYF. The CDR3 DNA reads as TGCAGCGTGGAGGGACAGGGTATCTACGAGCAGTACTTC. The J gene is TRBJ2-7, the V gene TRBV29-1, with 9 bases matching TRBD1. Germline lookup yields CDR1 SQVTM and CDR2 ANQGSEA. This CDR3 has 13 residues. The J segment lost 3 bases and the V segment lost 6 bases, leaving 6 bases of the junction unmatched.

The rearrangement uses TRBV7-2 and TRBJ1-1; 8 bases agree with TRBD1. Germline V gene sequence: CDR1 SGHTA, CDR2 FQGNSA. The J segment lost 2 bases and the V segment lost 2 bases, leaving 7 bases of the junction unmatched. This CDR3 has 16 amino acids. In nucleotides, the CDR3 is TGTGCCAGCAGCTTACAGGGGGCTTATTTAAACACTGAAGCTTTCTTT. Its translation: CASSLQGAYLNTEAFF.

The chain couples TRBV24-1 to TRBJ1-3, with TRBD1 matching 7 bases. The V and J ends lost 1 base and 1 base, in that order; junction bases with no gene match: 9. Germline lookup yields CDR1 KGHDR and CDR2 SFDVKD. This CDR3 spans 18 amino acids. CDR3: CATSDFSGTAGSGNTIYF. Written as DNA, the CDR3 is TGTGCCACCAGTGATTTTTCCGGGACAGCGGGTTCTGGAAACACCATATATTTT.

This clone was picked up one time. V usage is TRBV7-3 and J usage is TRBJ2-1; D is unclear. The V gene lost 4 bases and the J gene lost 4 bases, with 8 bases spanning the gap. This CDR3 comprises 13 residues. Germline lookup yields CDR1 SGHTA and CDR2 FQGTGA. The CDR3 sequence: CASSSRVYNEQFF. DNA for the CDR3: TGTGCCAGCAGCTCCCGAGTTTACAATGAGCAGTTCTTC.

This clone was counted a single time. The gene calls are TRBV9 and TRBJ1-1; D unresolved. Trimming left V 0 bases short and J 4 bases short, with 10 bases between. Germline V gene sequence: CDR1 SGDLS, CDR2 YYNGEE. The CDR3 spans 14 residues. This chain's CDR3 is CASSVALGGTEAFF. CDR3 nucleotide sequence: TGTGCCAGCAGCGTAGCCTTGGGTGGCACTGAAGCTTTCTTT.

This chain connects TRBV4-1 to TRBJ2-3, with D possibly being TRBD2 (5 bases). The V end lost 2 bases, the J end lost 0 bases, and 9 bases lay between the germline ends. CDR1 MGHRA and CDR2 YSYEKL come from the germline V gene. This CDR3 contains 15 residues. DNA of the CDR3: TGCGCCAGCAGCCAACTCGGGGTTAGCACAGATACGCAGTATTTT. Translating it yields CASSQLGVSTDTQYF.